The next 2 T cell receptor beta chains were all read from a single sample in a study of cytomegalovirus exposure and HLA in healthy donors. The PCR contained 60 Vbeta and 13 Jbeta primers. The protocol was immunoSEQ multiplex PCR, while the TCRdb copy is restricted to in-frame clones and leaves out a portion. This table holds under 200,000 clones, approximately 70% found once. Sequenced sample: PBMCs. Every receptor here comes from a woman in her thirties or forties in good health and CMV-seropositive.

The J gene is TRBJ2-5, the V gene TRBV19; TRBD2 is a possible D gene (6 bases). Germline CDR1 reads LNHDA; CDR2 reads SQIVND (reference sequence). This CDR3 has 16 amino acids. The V end was cut by 11 bases, the J end by 1 base, with 23 bases between. CDR3 protein: CASTRRGFPLQETQYF. In nucleotides, the CDR3 is TGTGCCTCCACACGTCGGGGGTTTCCTCTCCAAGAGACCCAGTACTTC.

The V gene is TRBV7-8, the J gene TRBJ2-2, with D tentatively TRBD1 (5 bases). With 5 bases removed from V and 7 bases from J, the gap between germline ends came to 14 bases. This CDR3 contains 14 residues. Germline V gene sequence: CDR1 SGHVS, CDR2 FQNEAQ. CDR3 region: CASSPDMMIGELFF. Here the CDR3 DNA reads TGTGCCAGCAGCCCGGACATGATGATCGGGGAGCTGTTTTTT.